This T cell receptor beta chain stems from a study of CD8 T cells in Susac syndrome. A few counts support this clonotype. V lost 3 bases to trimming and J lost 7 bases, with 10 bases between them. CDR1 and CDR2 from the germline V gene are GTSNPN and SVGIG (reference sequence). CDR3 length: 11 residues. A quantity of roughly 0.5 to 1 ug RNA underwent reverse transcription using random hexamers. Across 54 Vbeta and 13 Jbeta, TCR beta CDR3 was amplified with immunoSEQ multiplex PCR. TCRdb ran MiXCR on the immunoSEQ multiplex PCR reads and lists one entry per CDR3 protein. The sample includes roughly 150,000 distinct CDR3 sequences, approximately 94% of them seen just once. TCR beta was sequenced from blood CD8+ and CD4+ T cells. Isolation of CD8+ and CD4+ T cells was performed negatively, whereas enrichment of TEMRA cells was done by FACS.

The source of this sequence is a human donor with multiple sclerosis. Sample: CD4+ T cells from PBMCs. J is TRBJ2-7 and V is TRBV30; unclear D gene. CDR3 sequence (DNA): TGTGCCTGGAGCAACTACGCGGAGCAGTACTTC. Residues: CAWSNYAEQYF.